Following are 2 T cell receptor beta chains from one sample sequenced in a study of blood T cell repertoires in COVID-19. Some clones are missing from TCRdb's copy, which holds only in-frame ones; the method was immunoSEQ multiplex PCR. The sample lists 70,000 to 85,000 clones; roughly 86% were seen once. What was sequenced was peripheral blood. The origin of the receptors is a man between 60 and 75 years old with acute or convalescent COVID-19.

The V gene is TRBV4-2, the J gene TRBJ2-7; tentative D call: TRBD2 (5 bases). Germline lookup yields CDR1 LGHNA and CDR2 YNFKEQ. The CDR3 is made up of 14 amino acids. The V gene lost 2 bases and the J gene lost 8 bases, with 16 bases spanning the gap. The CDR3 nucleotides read TGTGCCAGCAGCCAACGGGATAGTGGGGATCAGCAGTACTTC. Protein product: CASSQRDSGDQQYF.

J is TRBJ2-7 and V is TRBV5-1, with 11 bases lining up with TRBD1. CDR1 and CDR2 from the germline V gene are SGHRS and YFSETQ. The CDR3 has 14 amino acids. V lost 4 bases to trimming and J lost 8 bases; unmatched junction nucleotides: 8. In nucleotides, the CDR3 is TGCGCCAGCAGCACAAGGACAGGGGGCGAGCAGCAGTACTTC. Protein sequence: CASSTRTGGEQQYF.